The next 10 T cell receptor beta chains were all read from a single sample in a study of blood T cells in healthy people across ages. Alongside a J-beta primer mix, a sample-barcoded 5' primer served in a second PCR lasting about 6 to 11 cycles. TCRdb ran MiXCR on the 5' RACE reads and lists one entry per CDR3 protein. The data show about 800,000 distinct CDR3 sequences, around a quarter seen once. The sample also formed part of further work on T cells of mothers and their children.

Sequencing used blood. The receptors come from a boy aged 5-17 years in good health.

Remarks on this clonotype: The CDR3 ends on some other residue instead of the conserved phenylalanine or tryptophan, so this is likely a read error. V is TRBV7-9 and J is TRBJ1-2; TRBD1 might be the D (6 bases). Trimming cost V 6 bases and J 4 bases, with 12 bases left between them. Germline V CDR1 and CDR2: SEHNR, FQNEAQ (reference sequence). The CDR3 has 13 residues. The CDR3 DNA reads TGTGCCAGCAGACCGGACAGCCTCTATGGCTACACCCTC. Translation gives CASRPDSLYGYTL.

J is TRBJ1-1 and V is TRBV20-1; D is unresolved. Germline V lookup: CDR1 DFQATT, CDR2 SNEGSKA (reference sequence). V was pared by 4 bases and J by 2 bases, with 11 bases between. The CDR3 loop spans 13 amino acids. The CDR3 DNA reads as TGCAGTGCTACGACGGAATCCAACACTGAAGCTTTCTTT. Translating it yields CSATTESNTEAFF.

This clonotype was counted between two and nine times. The chain couples TRBV6-2 or TRBV6-3 to TRBJ2-1; 10 positions agree with TRBD1. Trimming removed 6 bases from V and 5 bases from J; junction bases left unmatched: 7. The germline V gene has CDR1 MNHEY and CDR2 SVGEGT. This CDR3 comprises 15 residues. Written as DNA, the CDR3 is TGTGCCAGCAGGTTCCTGGGACAGGGGCACAATGAGCAGTTCTTC. Its protein product is CASRFLGQGHNEQFF.

The chain combines TRBV6-5 with TRBJ1-5; the D is unclear. Germline assignment: CDR1 MNHEY and CDR2 SVGAGI. V lost 4 bases and J 0 bases, leaving 13 bases between the germline ends. The CDR3 totals 16 residues. The CDR3 nucleotides read TGTGCCAGCAGTTTGAAACAGCCGGTTAGCAATCAGCCCCAGCATTTT. This gives the protein CASSLKQPVSNQPQHF.

The V and J genes are TRBV28 and TRBJ2-3; 8 bases are a match to TRBD1. Germline-derived CDR1 and CDR2 are MDHEN and SYDVKM. Trimming at V came to 5 bases and at J to 2 bases, leaving 6 bases not matched to a gene. This CDR3 is 15 amino acids long. The CDR3 bases are TGTGCCAGCAGTACGGACAGGGTATACACAGATACGCAGTATTTT. Encoded protein: CASSTDRVYTDTQYF.

This clonotype has only a few counts. The V gene is TRBV10-3, the J gene TRBJ2-3, with 12 bases aligning to TRBD2. This CDR3 comprises 18 residues. V lost 3 bases to trimming and J lost 5 bases; unmatched junction nucleotides: 12. CDR1 and CDR2 (germline): ENHRY, SYGVKD. Here the CDR3 reads CAISEVPLAGGPGDTQYF. DNA for the CDR3: TGTGCCATCAGTGAAGTCCCTCTAGCGGGAGGGCCGGGAGATACGCAGTATTTT.

This clonotype was observed once. The V gene is TRBV5-1, the J gene TRBJ2-7; 7 nucleotides agree with TRBD2. The CDR3 is made up of 16 amino acids. Germline CDR1 and CDR2: SGHRS and YFSETQ. V was clipped by 2 bases and J by 0 bases; unmatched bases: 8. CDR3 region: CASSLGGGYDSYEQYF. CDR3 sequence (DNA): TGCGCCAGCAGCTTAGGCGGGGGATACGACTCCTACGAGCAGTACTTC.

There are a few counts of this clonotype. The chain employs TRBV7-9 and TRBJ1-5; no clear D. This CDR3 has 14 amino acids. The V end was cut by 5 bases, the J end by 4 bases, with 12 bases between. Germline CDR1 and CDR2: SEHNR and FQNEAQ (reference sequence). The CDR3 protein is CASSRAGENQPQHF. For the CDR3, the DNA is TGTGCCAGCAGCCGGGCCGGTGAAAATCAGCCCCAGCATTTT.

This clonotype was seen more than once but under ten times. The gene calls are TRBV18 and TRBJ1-5; 11 bases map to TRBD1. Germline lookup yields CDR1 KGHSH and CDR2 LQKENI. V was clipped by 6 bases and J by 4 bases; unmatched bases: 5. The CDR3 totals 15 residues. The CDR3 DNA is TGTGCCAGCTCTCTCGGACAGGGGGCTAATCAGCCCCAGCATTTT. Translating it yields CASSLGQGANQPQHF.

This clonotype has only a few counts. The V call is TRBV6-2 or TRBV6-3, the J call TRBJ2-3; 13 positions match TRBD2. Trimming cost V 0 bases and J 5 bases; bases outside gene matches: 8. The germline CDR1 and CDR2 sequences are MNHEY and SVGEGT. The CDR3 runs 18 residues. This CDR3 reads CASSYSKWTSGRLDTQYF. DNA for the CDR3: TGTGCCAGCAGTTACTCGAAGTGGACTAGCGGGAGATTAGATACGCAGTATTTT.